These 14 T cell receptor beta chains came from one sample sequenced in a study of blood T cells in healthy people across ages (dated by TCRdb to between 2015 and 2017). The library was prepared using 5' RACE. The sequencing machine was an Illumina HiSeq 2500. A second PCR of about 7 to 12 cycles was run with a J-beta primer mix and a sample-barcoded 5' primer. Through fastp at Q25 and MiXCR, TCRdb rebuilt clones from the public reads, retaining in-frame beta chains. Each entry is one CDR3 protein sequence, shown with its most common DNA and genes. Within this sample are 550,000 to 750,000 distinct CDR3 sequences, with under 25% of them counted one time only. Of the sample, roughly 3.6% falls within the top ten clones. Sequenced sample: blood. The receptors derive from a man aged 65-85 years in good health.

This chain joins TRBV12-3 or TRBV12-4 and TRBJ2-5; 9 nucleotides match TRBD1. This CDR3 is 16 amino acids long. Trimming took 3 bases from V and 0 from J; bases not matched to a gene: 5. CDR3 sequence reads: CASSFTGTGNQETQYF. As DNA, the CDR3 is TGTGCCAGCAGTTTTACTGGGACAGGGAACCAAGAGACCCAGTACTTC.

The table lists this clonotype with a few counts. One end of the junction fails to match germline, which may point to a read error. The rearrangement uses TRBV28 and TRBJ2-5; TRBD2 is a possible D gene (7 bases). Germline loops: CDR1 MDHEN, CDR2 SYDVKM. CDR3 size: 14 residues. The CDR3 DNA reads as TGTGCCAGCAGTTATAGGGGGGGCATTTACGAGCAGTGCTTC. Translating gives CASSYRGGIYEQCF. The full variable domain, its missing parts supplied by reference TRBV28 and TRBJ2-5, is DVKVTQSSRYLVKRTGEKVFLECVQDMDHENMFWYRQDPGLGLRLIYFSYDVKMKEKGDIPEGYSVSREKKERFSLILESASTNQTSMYLCASSYRGGIYEQCFGPGTRLLVL.

A few counts support this clonotype. V usage is TRBV18 and J usage is TRBJ2-1; 11 bases align to TRBD1. The CDR3 runs 15 residues. V gave up 5 bases and J gave up 8 bases; unmatched junction bases: 8. CDR1 is KGHSH, CDR2 LQKENI, per germline. This CDR3 is CASSSWTGGEDEQFF. The CDR3, as DNA: TGTGCCAGCTCATCTTGGACAGGGGGCGAAGATGAGCAGTTCTTC.

The table lists this clonotype with a few counts. This rearrangement joins TRBV28 to TRBJ2-7; 8 bases agree with TRBD1. This CDR3 region has 15 residues. Germline-derived CDR1 and CDR2 are MDHEN and SYDVKM. J was trimmed by 0 bases and V by 6 bases; bases with no gene match: 7. The chain's CDR3 is CASRSPGGHSYEQYF. CDR3 nucleotides: TGTGCCAGCAGATCCCCAGGGGGCCACTCCTACGAGCAGTACTTC. The full variable domain, with the rest looked up from reference TRBV28 and TRBJ2-7, is DVKVTQSSRYLVKRTGEKVFLECVQDMDHENMFWYRQDPGLGLRLIYFSYDVKMKEKGDIPEGYSVSREKKERFSLILESASTNQTSMYLCASRSPGGHSYEQYFGPGTRLTVT.

The chain uses TRBV6-1 and TRBJ1-1; 7 nucleotides agree with TRBD1. Per the germline V gene, CDR1 is MNHNS and CDR2 is SASEGT. This CDR3 is 14 amino acids long. V shed 7 bases, J shed 4 bases, and the junction held 9 bases outside the gene matches. The CDR3, as DNA: TGTGCCAGCACTAGACAGGGTGTGGGCACTGAAGCTTTCTTT. This sequence encodes CASTRQGVGTEAFF.

The chain combines TRBV5-1 with TRBJ2-5; 11 bases fit TRBD2. Germline loops: CDR1 SGHRS, CDR2 YFSETQ. With V trimmed by 4 bases and J by 4 bases, 9 bases remained unmatched. CDR3 length: 16 amino acids. The chain's CDR3 is CASSASLAGEGETQYF. The CDR3 bases are TGCGCCAGCAGCGCGTCACTAGCGGGAGAGGGAGAGACCCAGTACTTC.

This clonotype was observed a single time. The chain uses TRBV7-3 and TRBJ2-1; 10 bases match TRBD2. From germline, CDR1 is SGHTA and CDR2 FQGTGA. The ends lost 5 bases at V and 0 bases at J; junction bases unmatched: 7. The length of the CDR3 is 17 residues. CDR3 DNA sequence: TGTGCCAGCAGCGTGCTAGCGGGAGTCCCCTCCTACAATGAGCAGTTCTTC. Translated: CASSVLAGVPSYNEQFF.

This clonotype was recorded many times. The chain links TRBV12-3 or TRBV12-4 to TRBJ2-6; D gene uncertain. There are 12 residues in the CDR3. The V and J ends lost 7 bases and 9 bases respectively, with 10 bases between them. The CDR3 protein is CASTRGLNVLTF. CDR3 nucleotide sequence: TGTGCCAGCACCCGAGGTCTCAACGTCCTGACTTTC.

In this sample, this clonotype turned up many times. V gene TRBV3-1 combines with J gene TRBJ2-7; D is uncertain. V was trimmed by 4 bases and J by 2 bases, leaving 9 bases between them. From germline, CDR1 is LGHDT and CDR2 YNNKEL (reference sequence). CDR3 length: 13 amino acids. The CDR3 spells CASSRLGPYEQYF. Here the CDR3 DNA reads TGTGCCAGCAGCCGATTAGGCCCCTACGAGCAGTACTTC.

The chain uses TRBV2 and TRBJ1-2; D unresolved. V was trimmed by 6 bases and J by 7 bases, leaving 18 bases between them. Germline CDR1 SNHLY, CDR2 FYNNEI. The CDR3 consists of 14 residues. The DNA of the CDR3 is TGTGCCAGCAGCGATTCGCCAAGTGAGGGTGGCTACACCTTC. This translates into CASSDSPSEGGYTF.

The chain couples TRBV10-3 to TRBJ2-7, with 7 bases lining up with TRBD1. This CDR3 has 13 amino acids. V lost 4 bases, J lost 4 bases, and 4 bases stayed unmatched. Germline-derived CDR1 and CDR2 are ENHRY and SYGVKD. CDR3 amino acids: CAISGQGIYEQYF. CDR3 DNA: TGTGCCATCAGTGGACAGGGAATTTACGAGCAGTACTTC.

This clonotype was counted a few times. Because the CDR3 is missing its conserved closing phenylalanine or tryptophan, this is likely a read error. It is unclear where the CDR3 begins or ends on the DNA, so no DNA is shown, and the CDR3 is as TCRdb lists it. The V gene is TRBV29-1, the J gene TRBJ1-4; the table's D call, TRBD1, was not checked against the DNA. The germline CDR1 and CDR2 sequences are SQVTM and ANQGSEA. With termini counted, the CDR3 has 11 amino acids. CDR3 amino acids: CSVEVQGIQWV.

This clonotype has more than one count but fewer than ten. The J gene is TRBJ2-5, the V gene TRBV24-1, with a tentative D call TRBD2 (9 bases). The J call may be wrong; the DNA end is better matched by TRBJ2-1. Germline V CDR1 and CDR2: KGHDR, SFDVKD. CDR3 length: 15 residues. CDR3 residues: CATSDARQGTSEQFF. The CDR3 DNA follows: TGTGCCACCAGTGATGCTAGACAGGGGACTAGCGAGCAGTTCTTC.

This chain uses TRBV20-1 with TRBJ2-5, with 8 bases matching TRBD2. Germline V CDR1 and CDR2: DFQATT, SNEGSKA (reference sequence). The CDR3 sequence is 15 residues long. The J segment lost 4 bases and the V segment lost 3 bases, leaving 10 bases of the junction unmatched. The CDR3 region has the DNA TGCAGTGCTAGGGACGGGAGGGCTATCCCAGAGACCCAGTACTTC. Protein product: CSARDGRAIPETQYF.